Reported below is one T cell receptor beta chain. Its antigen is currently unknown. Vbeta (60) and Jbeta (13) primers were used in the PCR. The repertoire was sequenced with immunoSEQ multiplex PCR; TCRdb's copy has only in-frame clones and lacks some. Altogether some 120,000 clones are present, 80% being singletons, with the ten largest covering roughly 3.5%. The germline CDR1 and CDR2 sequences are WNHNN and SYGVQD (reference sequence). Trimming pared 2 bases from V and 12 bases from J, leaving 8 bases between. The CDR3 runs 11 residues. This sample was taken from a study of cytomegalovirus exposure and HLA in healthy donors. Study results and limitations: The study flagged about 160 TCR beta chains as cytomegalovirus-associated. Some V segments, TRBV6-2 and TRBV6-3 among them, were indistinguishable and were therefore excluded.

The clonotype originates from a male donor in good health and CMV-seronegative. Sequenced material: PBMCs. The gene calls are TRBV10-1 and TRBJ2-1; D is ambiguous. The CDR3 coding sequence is TGCGCCAGCAGTGAGGGTAACGGGCAGTTCTTC. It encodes CASSEGNGQFF.